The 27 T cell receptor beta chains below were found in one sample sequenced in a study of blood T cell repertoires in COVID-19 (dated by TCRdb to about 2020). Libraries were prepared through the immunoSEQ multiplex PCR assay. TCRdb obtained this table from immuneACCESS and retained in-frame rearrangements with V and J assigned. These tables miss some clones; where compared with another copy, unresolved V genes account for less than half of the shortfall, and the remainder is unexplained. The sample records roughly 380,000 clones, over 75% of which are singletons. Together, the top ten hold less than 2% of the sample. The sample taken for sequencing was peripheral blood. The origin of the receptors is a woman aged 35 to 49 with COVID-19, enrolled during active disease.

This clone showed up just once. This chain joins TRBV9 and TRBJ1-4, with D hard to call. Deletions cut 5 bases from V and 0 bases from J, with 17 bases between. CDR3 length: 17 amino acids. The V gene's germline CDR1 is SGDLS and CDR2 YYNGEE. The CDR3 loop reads CASSRREGRATNEKLFF. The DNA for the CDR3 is TGTGCCAGCAGTCGTAGAGAGGGTCGAGCAACTAATGAAAAACTGTTTTTT. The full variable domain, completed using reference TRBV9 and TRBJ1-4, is DSGVTQTPKHLITATGQRVTLRCSPRSGDLSVYWYQQSLDQGLQFLIQYYNGEERAKGNILERFSAQQFPDLHSELNLSSLELGDSALYFCASSRREGRATNEKLFFGSGTQLSVL.

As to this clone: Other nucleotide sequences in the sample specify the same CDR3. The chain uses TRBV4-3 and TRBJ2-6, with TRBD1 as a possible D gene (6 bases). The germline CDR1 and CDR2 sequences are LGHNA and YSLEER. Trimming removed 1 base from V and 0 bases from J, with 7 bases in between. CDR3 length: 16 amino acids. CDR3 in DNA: TGCGCCAGCAGCCAAGGAGGGGGCTCTGGGGCCAACGTCCTGACTTTC. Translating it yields CASSQGGGSGANVLTF.

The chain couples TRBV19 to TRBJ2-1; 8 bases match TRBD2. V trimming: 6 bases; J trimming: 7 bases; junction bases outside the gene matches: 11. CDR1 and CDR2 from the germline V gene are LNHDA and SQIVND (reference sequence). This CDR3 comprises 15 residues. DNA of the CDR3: TGTGCCAGTAGGGAGACTAGCGTAATTAGGAATGAGCAGTTCTTC. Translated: CASRETSVIRNEQFF.

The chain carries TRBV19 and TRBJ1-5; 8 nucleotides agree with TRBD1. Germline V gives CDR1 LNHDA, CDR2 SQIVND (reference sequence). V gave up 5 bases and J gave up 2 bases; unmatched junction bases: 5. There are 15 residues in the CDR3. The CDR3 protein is CASSAQGAGNQPQHF. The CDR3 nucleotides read TGTGCCAGTAGTGCCCAGGGGGCAGGCAATCAGCCCCAGCATTTT.

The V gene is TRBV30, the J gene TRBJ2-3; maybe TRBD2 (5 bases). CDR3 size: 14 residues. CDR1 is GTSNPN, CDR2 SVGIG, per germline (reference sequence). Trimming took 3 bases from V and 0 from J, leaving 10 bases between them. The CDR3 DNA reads TGTGCCTGGAGAGGGCGGGCCAGCACAGATACGCAGTATTTT. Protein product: CAWRGRASTDTQYF.

CDR3 sequence: CASSPLVGGMNTEAFF. CDR3 bases: TGTGCCAGCTCACCTCTAGTCGGGGGTATGAACACTGAAGCTTTCTTT. V usage is TRBV18 and J usage is TRBJ1-1; a possible D gene is TRBD1 (5 bases). The V and J ends lost 3 bases and 0 bases respectively, with 14 bases between them. The CDR3 covers 16 residues. Germline CDR1 is KGHSH and CDR2 is LQKENI.

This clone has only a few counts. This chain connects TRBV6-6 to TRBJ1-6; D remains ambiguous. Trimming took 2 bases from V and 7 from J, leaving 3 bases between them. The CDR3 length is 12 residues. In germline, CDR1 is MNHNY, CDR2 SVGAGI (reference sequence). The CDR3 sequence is CASSYGNSPLHF. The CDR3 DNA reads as TGTGCCAGCAGTTACGGCAATTCACCCCTCCACTTT.

Written as DNA, the CDR3 is TGTGCCAGCAGTTTTACCGGGTACACTGAAGCTTTCTTT. Protein sequence: CASSFTGYTEAFF. The chain recombines TRBV12-3 or TRBV12-4 with TRBJ1-1; D is ambiguous. V dropped 3 bases and J dropped 3 bases, with 8 bases sitting between them. This CDR3 is 13 amino acids long.

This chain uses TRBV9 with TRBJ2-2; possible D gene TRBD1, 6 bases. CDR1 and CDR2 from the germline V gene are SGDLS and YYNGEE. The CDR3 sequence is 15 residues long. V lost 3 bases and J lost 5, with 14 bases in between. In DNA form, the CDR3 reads TGTGCCAGCAGCGCAGAATTACAGGGTACCGGGGAGCTGTTTTTT. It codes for CASSAELQGTGELFF.

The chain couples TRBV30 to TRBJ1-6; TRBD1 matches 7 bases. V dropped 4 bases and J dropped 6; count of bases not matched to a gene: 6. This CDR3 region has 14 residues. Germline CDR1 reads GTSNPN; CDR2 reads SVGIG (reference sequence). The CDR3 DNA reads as TGTGCCTGGACTATCCGGGACAGTAATTCACCCCTCCACTTT. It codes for CAWTIRDSNSPLHF.

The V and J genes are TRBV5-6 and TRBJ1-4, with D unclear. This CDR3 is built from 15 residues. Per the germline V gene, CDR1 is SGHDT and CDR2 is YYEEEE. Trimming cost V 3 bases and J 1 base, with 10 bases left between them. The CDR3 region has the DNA TGTGCCAGCAGCTCCGACGGGGAAACTAATGAAAAACTGTTTTTT. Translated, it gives CASSSDGETNEKLFF.

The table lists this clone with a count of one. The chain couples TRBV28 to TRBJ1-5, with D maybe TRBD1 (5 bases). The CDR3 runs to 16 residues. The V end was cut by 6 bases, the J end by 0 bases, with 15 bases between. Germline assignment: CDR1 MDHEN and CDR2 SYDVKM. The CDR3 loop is CASSPLQDHSNQPQHF. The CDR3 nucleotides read TGTGCCAGCAGCCCTTTACAGGATCATAGCAATCAGCCCCAGCATTTT. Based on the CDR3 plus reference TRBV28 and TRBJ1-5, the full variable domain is DVKVTQSSRYLVKRTGEKVFLECVQDMDHENMFWYRQDPGLGLRLIYFSYDVKMKEKGDIPEGYSVSREKKERFSLILESASTNQTSMYLCASSPLQDHSNQPQHFGDGTRLSIL.

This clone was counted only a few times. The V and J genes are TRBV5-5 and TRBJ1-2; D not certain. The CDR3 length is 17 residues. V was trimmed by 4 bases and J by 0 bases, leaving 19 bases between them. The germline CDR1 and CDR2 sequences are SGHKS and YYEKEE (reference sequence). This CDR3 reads CASSPYGDSTPNYGYTF. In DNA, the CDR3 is TGTGCCAGCAGCCCGTACGGAGATTCGACTCCTAACTATGGCTACACCTTC.

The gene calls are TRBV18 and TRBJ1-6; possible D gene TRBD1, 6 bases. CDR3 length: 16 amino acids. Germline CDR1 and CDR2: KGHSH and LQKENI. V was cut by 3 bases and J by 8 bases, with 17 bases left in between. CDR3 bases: TGTGCCAGCTCACCCTCTTTACAGGGAGGGGATTCACCCCTCCACTTT. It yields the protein CASSPSLQGGDSPLHF. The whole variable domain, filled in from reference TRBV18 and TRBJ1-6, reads NAGVMQNPRHLVRRRGQEARLRCSPMKGHSHVYWYRQLPEEGLKFMVYLQKENIIDESGMPKERFSAEFPKEGPSILRIQQVVRGDSAAYFCASSPSLQGGDSPLHFGNGTRLTVT.

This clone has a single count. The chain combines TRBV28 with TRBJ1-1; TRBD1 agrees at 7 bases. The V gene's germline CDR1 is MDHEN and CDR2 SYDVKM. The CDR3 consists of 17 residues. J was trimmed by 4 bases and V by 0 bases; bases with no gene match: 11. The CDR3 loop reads CASSLWTRGPRVTEAFF. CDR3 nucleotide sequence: TGTGCCAGCAGTTTATGGACAAGGGGGCCGCGGGTCACTGAAGCTTTCTTT.

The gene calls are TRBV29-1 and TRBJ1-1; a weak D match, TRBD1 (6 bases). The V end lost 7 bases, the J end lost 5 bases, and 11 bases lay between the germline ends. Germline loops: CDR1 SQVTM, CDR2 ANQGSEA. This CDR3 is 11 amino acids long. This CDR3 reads CSAGDITEAFF. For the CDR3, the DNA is TGCAGCGCAGGGGACATAACTGAAGCTTTCTTT.

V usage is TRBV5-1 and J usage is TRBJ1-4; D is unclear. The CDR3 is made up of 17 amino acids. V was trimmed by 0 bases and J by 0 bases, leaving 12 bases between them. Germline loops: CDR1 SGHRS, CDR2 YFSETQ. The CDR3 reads CASSLDSRPATNEKLFF. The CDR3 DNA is TGCGCCAGCAGCTTGGACTCGCGTCCCGCAACTAATGAAAAACTGTTTTTT.

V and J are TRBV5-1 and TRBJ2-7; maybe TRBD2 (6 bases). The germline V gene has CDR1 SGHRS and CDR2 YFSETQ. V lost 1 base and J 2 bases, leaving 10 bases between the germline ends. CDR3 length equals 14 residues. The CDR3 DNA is TGCGCCAGCAGCTTGTCTAGCGACGCCTACGAGCAGTACTTC. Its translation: CASSLSSDAYEQYF.

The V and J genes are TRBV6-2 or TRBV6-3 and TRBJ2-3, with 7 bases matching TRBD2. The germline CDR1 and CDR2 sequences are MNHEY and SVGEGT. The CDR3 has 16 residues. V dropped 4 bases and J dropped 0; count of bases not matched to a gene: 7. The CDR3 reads CASSWGAGPSTDTQYF. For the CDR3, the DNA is TGTGCCAGCAGTTGGGGAGCGGGACCTAGCACAGATACGCAGTATTTT.

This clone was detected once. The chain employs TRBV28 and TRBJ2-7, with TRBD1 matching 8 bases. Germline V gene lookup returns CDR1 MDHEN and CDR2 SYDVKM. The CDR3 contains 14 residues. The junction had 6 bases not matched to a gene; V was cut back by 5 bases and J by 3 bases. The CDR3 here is CASSPLTGDYEQYF. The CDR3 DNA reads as TGTGCCAGCAGTCCCCTGACAGGGGACTACGAGCAGTACTTC.

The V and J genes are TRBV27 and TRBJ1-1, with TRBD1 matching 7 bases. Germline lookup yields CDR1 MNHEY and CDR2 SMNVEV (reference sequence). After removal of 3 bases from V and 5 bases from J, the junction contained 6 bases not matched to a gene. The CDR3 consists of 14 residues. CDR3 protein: CASSFQGVGTEAFF. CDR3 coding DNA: TGTGCCAGCAGTTTTCAGGGGGTAGGAACTGAAGCTTTCTTT.

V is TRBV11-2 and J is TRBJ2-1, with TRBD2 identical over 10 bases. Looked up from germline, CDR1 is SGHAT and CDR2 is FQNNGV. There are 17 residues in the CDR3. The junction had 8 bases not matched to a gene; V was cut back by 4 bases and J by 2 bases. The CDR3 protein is CASSSLAGDSTYNEQFF. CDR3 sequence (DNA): TGTGCCAGCAGCTCTCTAGCGGGGGACTCTACCTACAATGAGCAGTTCTTC. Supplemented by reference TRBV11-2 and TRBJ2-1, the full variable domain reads EAGVAQSPRYKIIEKRQSVAFWCNPISGHATLYWYQQILGQGPKLLIQFQNNGVVDDSQLPKDRFSAERLKGVDSTLKIQPAKLEDSAVYLCASSSLAGDSTYNEQFFGPGTRLTVL.

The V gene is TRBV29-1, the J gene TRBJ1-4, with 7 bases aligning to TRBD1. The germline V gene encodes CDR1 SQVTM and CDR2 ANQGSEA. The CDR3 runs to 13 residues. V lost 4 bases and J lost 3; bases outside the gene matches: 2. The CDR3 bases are TGCAGCGTTGGACAGGGCTCTAATGAAAAACTGTTTTTT. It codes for CSVGQGSNEKLFF.

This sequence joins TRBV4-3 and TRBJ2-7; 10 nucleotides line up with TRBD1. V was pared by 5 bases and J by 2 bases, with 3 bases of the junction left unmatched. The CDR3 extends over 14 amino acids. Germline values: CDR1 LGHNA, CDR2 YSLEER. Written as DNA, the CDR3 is TGCGCCAGCAGCTCGGGGACAGGGGCCTACGAGCAGTACTTC. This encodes CASSSGTGAYEQYF.

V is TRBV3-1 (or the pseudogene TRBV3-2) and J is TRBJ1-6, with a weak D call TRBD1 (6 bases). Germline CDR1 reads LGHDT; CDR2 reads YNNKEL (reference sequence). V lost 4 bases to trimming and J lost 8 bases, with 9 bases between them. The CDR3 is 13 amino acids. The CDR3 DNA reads TGTGCCAGCAGCCCATCAGGGGATTCACCCCTCCACTTT. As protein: CASSPSGDSPLHF.

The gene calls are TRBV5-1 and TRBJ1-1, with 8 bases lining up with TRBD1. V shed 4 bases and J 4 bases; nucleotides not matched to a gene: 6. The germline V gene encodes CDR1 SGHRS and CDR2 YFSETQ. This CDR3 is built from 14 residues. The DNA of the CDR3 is TGCGCCAGCAGCACCCAGGGGGCGATCACTGAAGCTTTCTTT. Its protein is CASSTQGAITEAFF.

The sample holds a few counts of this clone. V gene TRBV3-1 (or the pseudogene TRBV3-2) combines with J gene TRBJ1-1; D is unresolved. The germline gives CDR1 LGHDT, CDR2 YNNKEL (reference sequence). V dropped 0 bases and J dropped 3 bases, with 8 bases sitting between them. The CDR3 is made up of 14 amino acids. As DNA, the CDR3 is TGTGCCAGCAGCCAAGATCTGAGGGACACTGAAGCTTTCTTT. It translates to CASSQDLRDTEAFF.